This T cell receptor beta chain stems from a study of blood T cell repertoires in COVID-19. Original data processing: Amplified reference gene primers provided the basis for estimating nucleated cell counts. Data came from immunoSEQ multiplex PCR; TCRdb stores just in-frame clones and leaves some out. V and J calls and clone size come straight from that table; D and trimming were deduced from the DNA. Of a few hundred thousand clones listed, almost 90% are singletons. Germline CDR1 is LGHDT and CDR2 is YNNKEL (reference sequence). The CDR3 loop spans 15 amino acids. The J segment lost 4 bases and the V segment lost 4 bases, leaving 9 bases of the junction unmatched.

The source material was peripheral blood. The clonotype comes from a woman aged 55-69 years with COVID-19, enrolled during active disease. The V gene is TRBV3-1 (or the pseudogene TRBV3-2), the J gene TRBJ1-2; 7 bases line up with TRBD1. In DNA, the CDR3 is TGTGCCAGCAGCCCGACAACCGGGACAGCCTATGGCTACACCTTC. Translating it yields CASSPTTGTAYGYTF.